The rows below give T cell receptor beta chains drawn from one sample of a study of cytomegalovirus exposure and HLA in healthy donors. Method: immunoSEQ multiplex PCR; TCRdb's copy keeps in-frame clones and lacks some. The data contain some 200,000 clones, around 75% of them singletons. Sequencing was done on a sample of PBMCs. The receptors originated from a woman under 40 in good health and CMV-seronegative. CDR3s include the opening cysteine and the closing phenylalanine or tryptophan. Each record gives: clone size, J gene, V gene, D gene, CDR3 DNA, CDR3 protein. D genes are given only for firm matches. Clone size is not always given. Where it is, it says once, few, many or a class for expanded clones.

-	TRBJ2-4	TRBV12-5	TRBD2	TGTGCTAGTGGTTTCGGGGGGACTGAACTAGCCAAAAACATTCAGTACTTC	CASGFGGTELAKNIQYF
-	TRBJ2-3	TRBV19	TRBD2	TGTGCCAGTAGTACTCTAGCGGGGGGGGGAGATACGCAGTATTTT	CASSTLAGGGDTQYF
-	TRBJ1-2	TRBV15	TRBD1	TGTGCCACCAGCAAAGGGACAGGGGGGCCTTATGGCTACACCTTC	CATSKGTGGPYGYTF
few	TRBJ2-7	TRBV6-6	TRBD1	TGTGCCAGCAGCCCCCCGGGACAGGGGAACGAGCAGTACTTC	CASSPPGQGNEQYF
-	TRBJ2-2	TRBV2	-	TGTGCCAGCAGTGAATCTTTCGGAGACGGGGAGCTGTTTTTT	CASSESFGDGELFF
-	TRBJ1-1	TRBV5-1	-	TGCGCCAGCAGCTTAGGAGGGATGGGCACTGAAGCTTTCTTT	CASSLGGMGTEAFF
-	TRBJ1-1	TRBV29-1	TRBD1	TGCAGCGTTGGGGGGGGGCAGGGGGCGTTTGAAGCTTTCTTT	CSVGGGQGAFEAFF
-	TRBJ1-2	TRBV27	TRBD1	TGTGCCAGCAGTGGGTCAGGGGGGTATGGCTACACCTTC	CASSGSGGYGYTF
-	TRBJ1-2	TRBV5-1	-	TGCGCCAGCAGCTTGGGGCCCAGGGTTGGAAACTATGGCTACACCTTC	CASSLGPRVGNYGYTF
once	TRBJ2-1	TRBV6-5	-	TGTGCCAGCAGCCAATTTTCCCACAATGAGCAGTTCTTC	CASSQFSHNEQFF
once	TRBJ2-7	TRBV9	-	TGTGCCAGCAGCGTAGGGGCTCCCTCCTACGAGCAGTACTTC	CASSVGAPSYEQYF
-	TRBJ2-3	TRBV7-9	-	TGTGCCAGCAGCCCCAGTCACACAGATACGCAGTATTTT	CASSPSHTDTQYF
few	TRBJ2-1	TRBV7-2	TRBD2	TGTGCCAGCAGCTTAGCGTTCCGCGGGAGAGGGAATGAGCAGTTCTTC	CASSLAFRGRGNEQFF
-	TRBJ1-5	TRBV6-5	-	TGTGCCAGCAGTTACTGGTTAGGCTCCCCGGGGCCCCAGCATTTT	CASSYWLGSPGPQHF
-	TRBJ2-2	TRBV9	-	TGTGCCAGCAGCCCTCGGACAGATAACACCGGGGAGCTGTTTTTT	CASSPRTDNTGELFF
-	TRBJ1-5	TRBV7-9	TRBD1	TGTGCCAGCAGCTGGGGGACAGGGAATCAGCCCCAGCATTTT	CASSWGTGNQPQHF
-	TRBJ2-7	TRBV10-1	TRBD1	TGCGCCAGCAGTGACCCGGACAGGGTTGAGCAGTACTTC	CASSDPDRVEQYF
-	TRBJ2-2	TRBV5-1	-	TGCGCCAGCAGCCCGGGACTCCCGAACACCGGGGAGCTGTTTTTT	CASSPGLPNTGELFF
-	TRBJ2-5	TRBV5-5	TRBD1	TGTGCCAGCAGCGTTGCCCAGGGGGATATGAAGACCCAGTACTTC	CASSVAQGDMKTQYF
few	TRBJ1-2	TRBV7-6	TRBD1	TGTGCCAGCAGCCCCAACCTCGGGACAGCCTATGGCTACACCTTC	CASSPNLGTAYGYTF
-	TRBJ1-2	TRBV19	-	TGTGCCAGTACCTTCGGGGGCTATGGCTACACCTTC	CASTFGGYGYTF
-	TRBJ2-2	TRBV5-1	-	TGCGCCAGCAGCTTGGGGCGACGGGGAGTCGGGGAGCTGTTTTTT	CASSLGRRGVGELFF
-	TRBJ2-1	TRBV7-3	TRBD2	TGTGCCAGCAGCAAGGGACTAGCGGGGCCGAATGAGCAGTTCTTC	CASSKGLAGPNEQFF
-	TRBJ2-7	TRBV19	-	TGTGCCTGGTGGGGGGGCGTCTTC	CAWWGGVF
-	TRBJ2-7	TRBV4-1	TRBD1	TGCGCCAGCAGCCAAGCACAGGGGGCTACCTACGAGCAGTACTTC	CASSQAQGATYEQYF
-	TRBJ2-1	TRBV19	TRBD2	TGTGCCAGTAGTCCAAGGACTAGCGGGAGGGCCAAGGGCTACAATGAGCAGTTCTTC	CASSPRTSGRAKGYNEQFF
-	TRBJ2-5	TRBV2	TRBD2	TGTGCCAGCAGTGAATCGGCGGGAGGGTGGGAGACCCAGTACTTC	CASSESAGGWETQYF
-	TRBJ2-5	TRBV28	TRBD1	TGTGCCAGCACCCAGGACAGGGCGGGGACCCAGTACTTC	CASTQDRAGTQYF
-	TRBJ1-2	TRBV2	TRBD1	TGTGCCAGCAGTGACCTGACAGGGGTAGCTAACTATGGCTACACCTTC	CASSDLTGVANYGYTF
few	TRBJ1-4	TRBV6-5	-	TGTGCCAGCCGGCTGGGGCCCTATAATGAAAAACTGTTTTTT	CASRLGPYNEKLFF
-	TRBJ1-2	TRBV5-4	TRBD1	TGTGCCTCCCCCGACGGACAGGGCACCGGAGGCTACACCTTC	CASPDGQGTGGYTF
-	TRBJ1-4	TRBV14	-	TGTGCCAGCAGCCAGCGGGGGGGAGCTAATGAAAAACTGTTTTTT	CASSQRGGANEKLFF
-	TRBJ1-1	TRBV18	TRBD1	TGTGCCAGCTCACAGGGGGCGCCCGGGTCGTACACTGAAGCTTTCTTT	CASSQGAPGSYTEAFF
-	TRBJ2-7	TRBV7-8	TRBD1	TGTGCCAGCAGCTTAGCGCAGGGGGTTGTAGACGAGCAGTACTTC	CASSLAQGVVDEQYF
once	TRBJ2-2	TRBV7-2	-	TGTGCCAGCAGCCACGACAATAGCGGGGAGCTGTTTTTT	CASSHDNSGELFF
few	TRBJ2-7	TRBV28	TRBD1	TGTGCCAGCAGTACCGGGACAGGGGGCTCCTACGAGCAGTACTTC	CASSTGTGGSYEQYF
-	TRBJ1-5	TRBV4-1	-	TGCGCCAGCAGCTCCAGGCCATCAGGGGTAGGCAATCAGCCCCAGCATTTT	CASSSRPSGVGNQPQHF
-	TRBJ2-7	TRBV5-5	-	TGTGCCAGCAGCTTTGCCCCCAGACAGCAGACCTACGAGCAGTACTTC	CASSFAPRQQTYEQYF
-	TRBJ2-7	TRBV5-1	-	TGCGCCAGCAGTGTTGGGGGGGCTATCTCCTACGAGCAGTACTTC	CASSVGGAISYEQYF
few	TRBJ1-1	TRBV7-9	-	TGTGCCAGCAGCTTTAACTCGATGAGCACTGAAGCTTTCTTT	CASSFNSMSTEAFF
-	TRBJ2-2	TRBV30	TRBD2	TGTGCCTGGAACGTCATGGTACTAGCGGGAAGAGTAACCGGGGAGCTGTTTTTT	CAWNVMVLAGRVTGELFF
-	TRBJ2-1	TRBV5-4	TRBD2	TGTGCCAGCAGCCCTCCGGGACTAGCGGGGGCCAATGAGCAGCTCTTC	CASSPPGLAGANEQLF
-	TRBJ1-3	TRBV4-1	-	TGCGCCAGCAGCCAAGAAGGGGACTTGGTGGATTTT	CASSQEGDLVDF
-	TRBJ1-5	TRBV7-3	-	TGTGCCAGCAGCTTACAGGGAGGCCAGCCCCAGCATTTT	CASSLQGGQPQHF
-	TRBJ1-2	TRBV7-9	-	TGTTCCAGCAGCCCGCCGGGGTATGGCTACACCTTC	CSSSPPGYGYTF
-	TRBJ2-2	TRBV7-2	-	TGTGCCAGCAGCTTAGACTACACCGGGGAGCTGTTTTTT	CASSLDYTGELFF
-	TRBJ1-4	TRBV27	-	TGTGCCAGCAGTCCTCTTTTGGGCAGGAAAAATGAAAAACTGTTTTTT	CASSPLLGRKNEKLFF
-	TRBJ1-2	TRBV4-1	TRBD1	TGCGCCAGCAGCCCAATTTTCACATTAGGACAGGGGAACTATGGCTACACCTTC	CASSPIFTLGQGNYGYTF
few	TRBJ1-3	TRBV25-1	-	TGTGCCAGCAGTGAACGGGGCGGGGCTACCATATATTTT	CASSERGGATIYF
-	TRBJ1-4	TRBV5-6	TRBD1	TGTGCCAGCAGCGCCGGGACAGGGGTGGGTGAAAAACTGTTTTTT	CASSAGTGVGEKLFF
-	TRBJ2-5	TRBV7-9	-	TGTGCCAGCAGCTTAGCGCGCGGGCTAGCGAACCAAGAGACCCAGTACTTC	CASSLARGLANQETQYF
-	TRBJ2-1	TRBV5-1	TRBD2	TGCGCCAGCAGCTTGGGCGGACTAGCGGGGTCGATTTACAATGAGCAGTTCTTC	CASSLGGLAGSIYNEQFF
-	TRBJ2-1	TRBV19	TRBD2	TGTGCCAGTAGTATCTTTGGCGGGGGGACCTACAATGAGCAGTTCTTC	CASSIFGGGTYNEQFF
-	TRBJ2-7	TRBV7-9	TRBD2	TGTGCCAGCAGCACCCCCGGGGGGCGGGAGGACATCTACGAGCAGTACTTC	CASSTPGGREDIYEQYF
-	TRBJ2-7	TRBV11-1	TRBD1	TGTGCCAGCAGCCTAGAAAGGGCCGGGACAGGGCGCTACGAGCAGTACTTC	CASSLERAGTGRYEQYF